Reported below is one T cell receptor beta chain. These data belong to a study of lymphopenia after photon versus proton radiotherapy. Some clones are missing from TCRdb's copy, which holds only in-frame ones; the method was immunoSEQ multiplex PCR. This sample yields some 20,000 clones, of which 80% to 90% are seen a single time; 2.9% belongs to the top ten. Trimming pared 4 bases from V and 6 bases from J, leaving 11 bases between. Germline CDR1 reads SGHKS; CDR2 reads YYEKEE (reference sequence). This CDR3 contains 12 residues. The chain recombines TRBV5-5 with TRBJ2-7; D uncertain. Sequencing used peripheral blood, obtained from a patient treated with photon-based radiotherapy. The sequence came from a woman aged 45-65 years with pancreatic cancer. CDR3 protein: CASSPRFGEQYF. In DNA form, the CDR3 reads TGTGCCAGCAGCCCCCGTTTCGGCGAGCAGTACTTC.